This entry is about one T cell receptor (beta chain). This clonotype was seen at least ten times. The clone's antigen remains unknown. Base qualities are not at hand, and no much larger clone is one base apart. The data originate from a study of neurological immune-mediated disorders (dated by TCRdb to the late 2010s). Looking at the study overall: Peripheral blood TCR-beta repertoires from patients with HTLV-I-associated myelopathy (HAM/TSP), patients with multiple sclerosis, and healthy controls were compared in the study using UMI-based sequencing. The roughly 99 TCR-beta libraries covered PBMC samples along with longitudinal samples, technical triplicates, and paired sorted CD4+ and CD8+ T-cell subsets. Longitudinal HAM/TSP donors and healthy donors each had 3 time-points at intervals of about 3-45 months. The cohort included some 66 subjects: around 15 with HAM/TSP, about 34 with multiple sclerosis, and around 20 healthy controls.

According to the study, the label for this sample's time point signals: longitudinal time-point 3. For the unsorted PBMC libraries, 2 million PBMCs were stored in RNAlater at -80 degrees C until RNA extraction and were used to generate the libraries. Peripheral blood underwent Ficoll-Hypaque density gradient centrifugation to isolate PBMCs, which were then cryopreserved in liquid nitrogen. Here is what the overall study found, with its caveats: TCR clonal expansion was highest in HAM/TSP patients and lowest in MS patients, with MS patients falling below even healthy controls. No identical CDR3 amino acid sequences were found to be shared among expanded clones across subjects, suggesting that TCR-beta repertoires were private in all groups.

The CDR3, from cysteine to phenylalanine, totals 14 residues. Here the CDR3 DNA is all that survives: 42 bases in frame from base 1. Taken from the germline V gene (reference sequence), the CDR1 and CDR2 loops are SEHNR and FQNEAQ. Relative to germline, V is 4 bases shorter and J is 0 bases shorter, with 9 bases between their ends. cDNA was synthesized by template-switch 5'RACE using a primer carrying a 10-nucleotide random unique molecular identifier by which each TCR transcript was tagged. Over 160 million TCR-beta sequences, covering 15-18 subjects, were produced in each sequencing run. The RNeasy kit was used to extract total RNA. TCR-beta VDJ regions were amplified with primers for the TCR constant region and the 5'RACE anchor, using the KAPA Real-time Library Amplification kit. A first PCR added sample indexes and Illumina adaptors, after which a second PCR increased the library yield. After Ampure bead purification, the roughly 650 bp TCR product was size-selected on a 2% E-gel SizeSelection system. Library quality was checked on a Bioanalyzer, concentration was measured with Qubit, and libraries were quantified with the Kapa Library Quantification kit before pooling. An Illumina HiSeq 2500 was used to sequence the libraries paired-end at 2 x 150 bp. To increase sequence diversity, roughly 24-31% phiX was spiked into each library pool. On the authors' methods: Quality-filtered reads were processed with the UMI-based MiGEC pipeline, which removed over 80% of raw TCR sequences during error correction. VDJ genes were aligned to IMGT germline references, and each clonotype was defined by a unique CDR3 amino acid sequence together with V-J genes. Clonal expansion, Shannon diversity and CDR3 relatedness were evaluated with VDJtools (CalcPairwiseDistances, ClusterSamples), while phylogenetic trees were built in CLCbio workbench. Clones with at least 8 unique UMIs were defined as expanded, with this threshold being based on coefficient-of-variation modelling across technical triplicates. TCRdb took the public reads, trimmed them with fastp at Q25, ran MiXCR for clone calling and kept in-frame beta chains. One record per CDR3 amino acid sequence lists the most common genes and DNA. What appears here as the V and J calls and clone size reflects TCRdb's work, not the paper's. In this sample the table shows roughly 50,000 distinct CDR3 sequences, about 12% of which occur a single time. Around 9% of the sample rests with the top ten.

The chain is encoded by TRBV7-9 joined to TRBJ1-1; no D gene can be assigned with confidence. The material sequenced was PBMCs. This TCR was recovered from a male donor with HTLV-1-associated myelopathy (HAM/TSP). The CDR3 loop reads CASSSIGLNTEAFF. The DNA sequence reads TGTGCCAGCAGCTCCATTGGGTTGAACACTGAAGCTTTCTTT.